This is a list of T cell receptor beta chains from one sample in a study of Ad26.COV2.S vaccination and SARS-CoV-2 variants. Produced via immunoSEQ multiplex PCR; TCRdb's table is partial and in-frame only. The top ten hold around 2.2% of the sample, which has some 340,000 clones, around four fifths seen once. The input for sequencing was peripheral blood, taken in a trial of Ad26.COV2.S vaccine versus placebo. These receptors were collected from a person between 18 and 65 years old who received the Ad26.COV2.S COVID-19 vaccine or a placebo. Both conserved end residues are part of each CDR3. A D gene is named only where the DNA matches it firmly. Only some rows state a clone size, as once, few, many or a class for expanded clones.

clone_size | j_call | cdr3_length | v_call | d_call | cdr3_nt | cdr3_aa
. | TRBJ1-2 | 12 | TRBV29-1 | . | TGCAGCGTTGACAGGGGTACCTATGGCTACACCTTC | CSVDRGTYGYTF
. | TRBJ1-6 | 13 | TRBV4-1 | TRBD1 | TGCGCCAGCAGCCAGGACAGGGGTTCACCCCTCCACTTT | CASSQDRGSPLHF
. | TRBJ1-5 | 14 | TRBV5-1 | . | TGCGCCAGCAGCTTGCAACAGGGCGACCAGCCCCAGCATTTT | CASSLQQGDQPQHF
. | TRBJ2-3 | 14 | TRBV5-5 | TRBD2 | TGTGCCAGCAGTCCAGCGGGGTTCACAGATACGCAGTATTTT | CASSPAGFTDTQYF
. | TRBJ1-1 | 13 | TRBV5-5 | . | TGTGCCAGCAGCCCCCCCGTGAACACTGAAGCTTTCTTT | CASSPPVNTEAFF
few | TRBJ1-5 | 13 | TRBV20-1 | . | TGCAGTGCTAGTTCCCGCGTAAATCAGCCCCAGCATTTT | CSASSRVNQPQHF
. | TRBJ2-2 | 14 | TRBV5-6 | TRBD2 | TGTGCCAGTCGTAGCGGGGGGAACACCGGGGAGCTGTTTTTT | CASRSGGNTGELFF
. | TRBJ2-1 | 15 | TRBV27 | . | TGTGCCAGCAGTTTATCGCGGGACCAGACAGATGAGCAGTTCTTC | CASSLSRDQTDEQFF
. | TRBJ1-1 | 13 | TRBV7-8 | TRBD1 | TGTGCCAGTAGGGACAGTATGAACACTGAAGCTTTCTTT | CASRDSMNTEAFF
. | TRBJ1-1 | 14 | TRBV19 | TRBD1 | TGTGCCAGTAGTATCCGGGACAGGAACACTGAAGCTTTCTTT | CASSIRDRNTEAFF
. | TRBJ2-3 | 14 | TRBV9 | . | TGTGCCAGCAGCCCGTCAGCGCGCACAGATACGCAGTATTTT | CASSPSARTDTQYF